This T cell receptor beta chain was identified in a study of vaccination and CD4 T cells after COVID-19. The Oncomine TCR Beta short-read assay generated sequence data from the DNA of cultured CD4+ T cells. Genomic DNA was taken out of cultured CD4+ T cells by extraction. TCRdb reanalysed the PCR reads using MiXCR and keeps one entry per CDR3 protein. The sample has roughly 15,000 distinct CDR3 sequences, roughly 45% seen once. Germline V CDR1 and CDR2: MGHDK, SYGVNS. This CDR3 comprises 14 residues. The V gene end was trimmed by 4 bases and the J gene end by 2 bases; junction bases not matched to a gene: 5. Broader study findings: Post-vaccination reactive clonotypes (median roughly 41) did not differ significantly from post-infection (approximately 23). With convalescent patients, a median approximately 90% of reactive clones emerged solely after vaccination.

This sample's treatment: 10-day PBMC culture with coronavirus spike peptide pools or control peptides (ViraFEST assay). Peptide pool stimulation in ViraFEST expanded antigen-specific T cells, whose TCRs were then sequenced. Of note for this clonotype: Antigen specificity is unknown.

This clonotype originated in a human donor who received a COVID-19 vaccine. This rearrangement joins TRBV25-1 to TRBJ2-7; 7 nucleotides line up with TRBD1. The sample in question was CD4+ T cells from blood, cultured in vitro, obtained before SARS-CoV-2 vaccination. The CDR3, as DNA: TGTGCCAGCAGTGGCCCCGACAGGGCCTACGAGCAGTACTTC. Protein product: CASSGPDRAYEQYF.